A selection of T cell receptor beta chains follows, all from one sample in a study of blood T cell repertoires in COVID-19. The method was immunoSEQ multiplex PCR; TCRdb's version includes in-frame clones alone and lacks a portion of them. In the table there are a few hundred thousand clones, 70% to 85% of which are singletons. Specimen: peripheral blood. These receptors were collected from a human donor with acute or convalescent COVID-19. The donor label of this sample is uncertain. CDR3s include the opening cysteine and the closing phenylalanine or tryptophan. The order of the fields is V gene, J gene, D gene, clone size, CDR3 DNA, CDR3 protein. A D gene is named only where the DNA matches it firmly. A row's size may be missing; if present it is once, few, many or a size class.

>TRBV27|TRBJ2-2|-|few
TGTGCCAGCAGTCCCTACTACACCGGGGAGCTGTTTTTT
CASSPYYTGELFF
>TRBV10-3|TRBJ1-2|-|-
TGTGCCATCAGTGAGGGCAACTATGGCTACACCTTC
CAISEGNYGYTF
>TRBV10-1|TRBJ1-4|TRBD1|-
TGCGCCAGCAGCCCTTGGACAGGGGCTAATGAAAAACTGTTTTTT
CASSPWTGANEKLFF
>TRBV7-2|TRBJ2-7|TRBD1|-
TGTGCCAGCAGCTTTAACCCAGGGACAGGGTTCGAGCAGTACTTC
CASSFNPGTGFEQYF
>TRBV10-3|TRBJ2-7|TRBD1|few
TGTGCCATCAGTGTGGGGACAGGGCTGTACGAGCAGTACTTC
CAISVGTGLYEQYF
>TRBV6-1|TRBJ2-5|TRBD1|-
TGTGCCAGCAGTTCCGACAGGGCGCAAGAGACCCAGTACTTC
CASSSDRAQETQYF
>TRBV7-9|TRBJ2-1|TRBD2|-
TGTGCCAGCAGCTTCGTTCCGGGACTAGTCGGTCCCCCCCTGTTCTTC
CASSFVPGLVGPPLFF
>TRBV5-1|TRBJ1-2|-|-
TGCGCCAGCAGCTCTTTGGGAGGGGGATCTAACTATGGCTACACCTTC
CASSSLGGGSNYGYTF
>TRBV18|TRBJ2-3|-|-
TGTGCCAGCTCACCATCGAAGGGGTCTGTGGATACGCAGTATTTT
CASSPSKGSVDTQYF
>TRBV6-1|TRBJ2-7|TRBD1|few
TGTGCCAGCAGTGACCCGGGACAGCTTACCTACGAGCAGTACTTC
CASSDPGQLTYEQYF